Listed below are T cell receptor beta chains from one sample, sequenced in a study of T cell repertoires in cytomegalovirus infection. TCRdb ran MiXCR on the reads and lists one entry per CDR3 protein. The table records about 150,000 distinct CDR3 sequences, 20% to 30% of them present only once. Sequencing input: PBMCs. The receptors here all came from a human donor in good health (CMV status not recorded). Some clones in this sample may be carry-over from other donors' samples. Both conserved end residues are part of each CDR3. A D gene is named only where the DNA matches it firmly. The size entry is marked missing in some rows and otherwise reads once, few, many or a size class.

TRBV7-3	.	many	TRBJ2-1	CASSIADSSYNEQFF	TGTGCCAGCAGCATAGCGGATAGCTCCTACAATGAGCAGTTCTTC
TRBV28	TRBD1	.	TRBJ1-2	CAGGRQGDGYTF	TGTGCCGGAGGAAGACAGGGGGATGGCTACACCTTC
TRBV5-4	.	few	TRBJ1-6	CASSPGDNSPLHF	TGTGCCAGCAGCCCAGGGGATAATTCACCCCTCCACTTT
TRBV4-1	TRBD2	few	TRBJ2-3	CASSKPETGTSGSTDTQYF	TGCGCCAGCAGCAAACCGGAAACCGGGACTAGCGGGAGCACAGATACGCAGTATTTT
TRBV7-2	.	medium-sized	TRBJ2-7	CASSLVGGFSSYEQYF	TGTGCCAGCAGCTTAGTCGGGGGCTTTAGCTCCTACGAGCAGTACTTC
TRBV7-2	.	many	TRBJ1-6	CASSSELGQLNSPLHF	TGTGCCAGCAGCTCCGAATTAGGACAACTTAATTCACCCCTCCACTTT
TRBV28	TRBD1	many	TRBJ1-5	CASSLTGTGNQPQHF	TGTGCCAGCAGTTTGACCGGGACAGGGAATCAGCCCCAGCATTTT
TRBV10-3	TRBD1	many	TRBJ2-7	CAISEDRASSYEQYF	TGTGCCATCAGTGAGGACAGGGCAAGCTCCTACGAGCAGTACTTC
TRBV3-1	TRBD2	.	TRBJ2-1	CASSHEKLAGSFREQFF	TGTGCCAGCAGCCATGAAAAACTAGCGGGGTCTTTTCGGGAGCAGTTCTTC
TRBV10-3	.	few	TRBJ2-5	CAISEGSGMGTQYF	TGTGCCATCAGTGAGGGGTCGGGGATGGGGACCCAGTACTTC
TRBV7-2	TRBD2	many	TRBJ2-1	CASSAATSGGPYNEQFF	TGTGCCAGCAGCGCCGCGACTAGCGGGGGGCCCTACAATGAGCAGTTCTTC
TRBV28	.	.	TRBJ2-1	CASSLLPGEQFF	TGTGCCAGCAGTTTGCTGCCTGGGGAGCAGTTCTTC
TRBV18	TRBD1	.	TRBJ1-1	CASSLKQGDGTEAFF	TGTGCCAGCTCACTAAAACAGGGGGATGGCACTGAAGCTTTCTTT
TRBV7-2	TRBD2	many	TRBJ2-2	CASSLAGGGGGPTGELFF	TGTGCCAGCAGCTTAGCGGGCGGGGGAGGTGGTCCGACCGGGGAGCTGTTTTTT
TRBV28	TRBD1	.	TRBJ1-4	CASRGQGAATNEKLFF	TGTGCCAGCAGGGGACAGGGGGCGGCAACTAATGAAAAACTGTTTTTT
TRBV27	TRBD1	few	TRBJ1-5	CASSGQGFQPQHF	TGTGCCAGCAGTGGACAGGGTTTTCAGCCCCAGCATTTT
TRBV7-9	.	few	TRBJ1-2	CASSKQEGGYTF	TGTGCCAGCAGCAAGCAAGAGGGTGGCTACACCTTC
TRBV29-1	TRBD2	.	TRBJ2-1	CSAGPGGSSYNEQFF	TGCAGCGCCGGACCCGGGGGGAGCTCCTACAATGAGCAGTTCTTC
TRBV7-8	.	medium-sized	TRBJ1-2	CASSPERIATNYGYTF	TGTGCCAGCAGCCCCGAGAGGATCGCCACTAACTATGGCTACACCTTC
TRBV10-3	.	.	TRBJ2-1	CAISGSTGQEQFF	TGTGCCATCAGTGGGTCAACAGGTCAGGAGCAGTTCTTC
TRBV20-1	TRBD2	.	TRBJ2-7	CSANRLAGNTDEQYF	TGCAGTGCTAACCGACTAGCGGGAAACACGGACGAGCAGTACTTC
TRBV19	TRBD1	.	TRBJ2-1	CASSGAGTGINNEQFF	TGTGCCAGTAGTGGCGCCGGGACAGGGATTAACAATGAGCAGTTCTTC
TRBV6-6	TRBD2	few	TRBJ2-1	CASRPGLAGGGSYNEQFF	TGTGCCAGCAGACCGGGACTAGCGGGAGGCGGCTCCTACAATGAGCAGTTCTTC
TRBV2	.	.	TRBJ2-6	CASSEGGWGSGANVLTF	TGTGCCAGCAGTGAAGGGGGTTGGGGCTCTGGGGCCAACGTCCTGACTTTC
TRBV30	TRBD1	.	TRBJ2-6	CAWSGTSTGGGSGANVLTF	TGTGCCTGGAGTGGAACCTCGACAGGGGGCGGCTCTGGGGCCAACGTCCTGACTTTC
TRBV27	.	few	TRBJ2-4	CASSLGIPGPGAKNIQYF	TGTGCCAGCAGTTTAGGGATTCCGGGCCCGGGGGCCAAAAACATTCAGTACTTC
TRBV28	.	many	TRBJ1-2	CASSLNYGYTF	TGTGCCAGCAGTTTGAACTATGGCTACACCTTC
TRBV5-1	.	.	TRBJ1-2	CASSLAGVYAYGYTF	TGCGCCAGCAGCTTGGCGGGGGTCTACGCCTATGGCTACACCTTC
TRBV30	.	.	TRBJ1-2	CAWSPPGPYSGIGYTF	TGTGCCTGGAGCCCACCCGGCCCCTATTCTGGTATTGGCTACACCTTC
TRBV28	TRBD1	few	TRBJ2-7	CASSPGGGSYYEQYF	TGTGCCAGCAGCCCAGGGGGCGGGTCATACTACGAGCAGTACTTC
TRBV28	TRBD1	.	TRBJ2-2	CASSLWEQGANTGELFF	TGTGCCAGCAGTTTATGGGAACAGGGGGCGAACACCGGGGAGCTGTTTTTT
TRBV12-3/TRBV12-4	.	.	TRBJ1-5	CASSFVGSGPQHF	TGTGCCAGCAGTTTTGTTGGGAGTGGGCCCCAGCATTTT
TRBV7-9	.	many	TRBJ2-7	CASSLKGFDGEQYF	TGTGCCAGCAGCTTAAAAGGCTTTGACGGCGAGCAGTACTTC
TRBV12-3/TRBV12-4	TRBD1	.	TRBJ2-2	CASSLGDRGPTGELFF	TGTGCCAGCAGTTTAGGGGACAGGGGCCCCACCGGGGAGCTGTTTTTT
TRBV7-2	TRBD1	many	TRBJ2-3	CASSLVGQGLHTQYF	TGTGCCAGCAGCTTAGTTGGACAGGGTCTTCATACGCAGTATTTT
TRBV5-1	TRBD2	few	TRBJ2-7	CASSASGTYEQYF	TGCGCCAGCAGCGCTAGCGGGACCTACGAGCAGTACTTC
TRBV29-1	.	few	TRBJ1-5	CSALAGNGNQPQHF	TGCAGCGCCCTAGCAGGCAATGGCAATCAGCCCCAGCATTTT
TRBV2	TRBD1	.	TRBJ2-3	CAGMLRTGIDTQYF	TGTGCCGGCATGTTGAGGACAGGGATAGATACGCAGTATTTT
TRBV7-8	TRBD1	many	TRBJ2-2	CASSGGDRGFTGELFF	TGTGCCAGCAGCGGGGGGGACAGGGGGTTCACCGGGGAGCTGTTTTTT
TRBV7-3	.	many	TRBJ2-6	CASSLEGAGANVLTF	TGTGCCAGCAGCTTAGAGGGGGCTGGGGCCAACGTCCTGACTTTC
TRBV12-3/TRBV12-4	.	many	TRBJ1-3	CASSFSPGPGNTIYF	TGTGCCAGCAGTTTCTCCCCGGGACCCGGAAACACCATATATTTT
TRBV7-9	TRBD2	.	TRBJ2-1	CASSFLRGGYNEQFF	TGTGCCAGCAGCTTCCTGCGGGGGGGATACAATGAGCAGTTCTTC
TRBV3-1	.	.	TRBJ1-2	CASSQDSQALYGYTF	TGTGCCAGCAGCCAAGATTCACAGGCCCTCTATGGCTACACCTTC
TRBV6-2/TRBV6-3	.	.	TRBJ2-7	CASSSEANPYEQYF	TGTGCCAGCAGTTCGGAGGCGAACCCCTACGAGCAGTACTTC
TRBV28	TRBD2	.	TRBJ2-5	CASSQAGGWETQYF	TGTGCCAGCAGTCAAGCGGGGGGGTGGGAGACCCAGTACTTC
TRBV20-1	TRBD2	.	TRBJ2-1	CSARTGTSGGDEQFF	TGCAGTGCCCGGACCGGGACTAGCGGGGGAGATGAGCAGTTCTTC
TRBV25-1	.	.	TRBJ2-1	CASSNVRYNEQFF	TGTGCCAGCAGTAACGTCCGTTACAATGAGCAGTTCTTC
TRBV25-1	.	.	TRBJ2-5	CASRTASVTGIQETQYF	TGTGCCAGCAGGACGGCTTCGGTGACAGGAATACAAGAGACCCAGTACTTC
TRBV7-2	.	many	TRBJ1-1	CASSSQWGAEAFF	TGTGCCAGCAGCTCCCAGTGGGGGGCTGAAGCTTTCTTT
TRBV28	.	.	TRBJ2-5	CASSSQGRETQYF	TGTGCCAGCAGTTCCCAGGGTCGGGAGACCCAGTACTTC
TRBV7-8	.	few	TRBJ2-1	CASSPHRLLRDGDEQFF	TGTGCCAGCAGCCCCCATCGCCTACTCCGGGATGGCGATGAGCAGTTCTTC
TRBV12-3/TRBV12-4	.	few	TRBJ2-7	CASSLQLYEQYF	TGTGCCAGCAGCCTTCAGCTCTACGAGCAGTACTTC
TRBV7-2	.	many	TRBJ2-1	CASSLVSPRGTHNEQFF	TGTGCCAGCAGCTTAGTCTCCCCCCGCGGGACCCACAATGAGCAGTTCTTC